The next 9 T cell receptor beta chains were all read from a single sample in a study of tumor-infiltrating lymphocytes in primary liver carcinoma. With 500 ng total RNA as template and a constant-region primer, TCR beta cDNA was made. Construction of TCR beta libraries relied on three successive nested multiplex PCR rounds employing slightly modified ARM-PCR. A C-beta reverse primer and TRBV1-TRBV30 forward primers served in each of the first two PCR rounds, at 9 to 10 cycles apiece. TCRdb ran MiXCR on the multiplex PCR reads and lists one entry per CDR3 protein. The sample has 90,000 to 150,000 distinct CDR3 sequences; around 60% are singletons. Co-extraction yielded RNA and DNA from 20-30 mg of unsorted bulk tissue. Sequences were obtained from liver tumor tissue from sampling region 1. The subset is: tumor region T1, superior pole. The receptors derive from a woman aged 55-69 years with primary liver carcinoma and hepatitis B virus infection.

The chain is built from TRBV11-3 and TRBJ2-1; 13 bases align to TRBD2. The J segment lost 6 bases and the V segment lost 5 bases, leaving 10 bases of the junction unmatched. The germline gives CDR1 SGHNT, CDR2 YENEEA. The CDR3 runs 17 residues. The chain's CDR3 is CASSPREGLAGINEQFF. CDR3 bases: TGTGCCAGCAGCCCAAGAGAGGGACTAGCGGGAATCAATGAGCAGTTCTTC.

This clonotype was observed once. At one end, the junction sequence differs from germline, possibly due to a read error. The chain employs TRBV6-1 and TRBJ2-2, with a possible D match to TRBD2 (5 bases). From germline, CDR1 is MNHNS and CDR2 SASEGT. The CDR3 runs 13 residues. The CDR3 nucleotides are TGTGCCAGCAGTCGCCACGGAGCCGGGGAGCTGCTTTTT. Its protein product is CASSRHGAGELLF.

A remark on this clonotype: A much bigger clone sits one base away, suggesting this may be a read error. Likely a read error: the CDR3 ends without its conserved phenylalanine or tryptophan. The chain is built from TRBV12-3 or TRBV12-4 and TRBJ2-3; the D gene could be TRBD1 or TRBD2 (5 bases each). Trimming removed 5 bases from V and 6 bases from J, with 15 bases in between. The CDR3 totals 14 residues. The chain's CDR3 is CASSKGPIYDTQYL. The CDR3 DNA sequence: TGTGCCAGCAGTAAGGGACCGATATACGATACGCAGTATTTG.

Remarks on this clonotype: It may be a read error: a sequence one base away is much more abundant. The gene calls are TRBV6-1 and TRBJ2-1, with 12 bases lining up with TRBD2. Germline CDR1 is MNHNS and CDR2 is SASEGT. The CDR3 covers 15 residues. CDR3 coding DNA: TGTGACAGCAGTGAGCGACTAGCGGGGGCAAATGAGCAGTTCTTC. Translation gives CDSSERLAGANEQFF.

This clonotype has a single count. The missing conserved phenylalanine or tryptophan at the end of this CDR3 makes a read error likely. The gene calls are TRBV11-3 and TRBJ2-1; TRBD2 agrees at 14 bases. Germline CDR1 reads SGHNT; CDR2 reads YENEEA. The CDR3 consists of 19 residues. The junction had 9 bases not matched to a gene; V was cut back by 1 base and J by 4 bases. CDR3 in amino acids: CASSLGGTSGSLVYNEQFL. CDR3 coding DNA: TGTGCCAGCAGCTTAGGCGGGACTAGCGGGAGCCTAGTATACAATGAGCAGTTCCTC.

This chain uses TRBV24-1 with TRBJ2-1; 12 bases align to TRBD2. Germline lookup yields CDR1 KGHDR and CDR2 SFDVKD. The CDR3 length is 20 residues. Trimming at V came to 8 bases and at J to 0 bases, leaving 16 bases not matched to a gene. CDR3 loop: CATTESPGTSGQFSYNEQFF. The CDR3 DNA reads TGTGCCACCACCGAGAGCCCCGGGACTAGCGGGCAGTTCTCCTACAATGAGCAGTTCTTC.

Regarding this clonotype: This CDR3 fails to terminate in the conserved phenylalanine or tryptophan, so it likely reflects a read error. The chain recombines TRBV6-2 or TRBV6-3 with TRBJ2-7, with a tentative D call TRBD1 (6 bases). The CDR3 runs to 15 residues. Germline V gene data show CDR1 as MNHEY and CDR2 as SVGEGT. CDR3 residues: CACSTGQPSSYGQYL. For the CDR3, the DNA is TGTGCCTGCAGTACCGGACAGCCCAGCTCCTACGGGCAGTACCTC.

Turning to this clonotype: The germline gene is not matched at one end of the junction; a read error may be the cause. The chain has TRBV6-1 and TRBJ2-1, with a weak D call TRBD1 (5 bases). This CDR3 contains 15 residues. Germline CDR1 reads MNHNS; CDR2 reads SASEGT. For the CDR3, the DNA is TGTGCCAGTAGTGAAAGGGGAAGGGTCAGGAATGAGCACTTCTTC. Its protein product is CASSERGRVRNEHFF.

About this clonotype: This could be a read error, since a much larger clone is one nucleotide away. The chain joins TRBV29-1 to TRBJ1-3, with 7 nucleotides matching TRBD1. The germline CDR1 and CDR2 sequences are SQVTM and ANQGSEA. The CDR3 covers 11 residues. This chain's CDR3 is CSIDNRGTIYF. In DNA, the CDR3 is TGCAGCATTGACAACAGGGGCACCATATATTTT.